Listed below are T cell receptor beta chains from one sample, sequenced in a study of CD8+ T cells in alopecia areata. Sequencing used immunoSEQ multiplex PCR; TCRdb keeps in-frame clones, though not all of them. The sample shows around 97,000 clones, roughly 50% of them seen only once. What was sequenced was CD4+ T cells sorted from blood. The source is a human donor in good health. CDR3s include the opening cysteine and the closing phenylalanine or tryptophan. A D gene is named only where the DNA matches it firmly. Size is stated for part of the rows, as once, few or many counts, or as a class when the clone is expanded.

D	size	V	J	DNA	CDR3
-	-	TRBV4-2	TRBJ1-2	TGTGCCAGCAGCCAGTTTATTAAGGGGAACTATGGCTACACCTTC	CASSQFIKGNYGYTF
-	-	TRBV2	TRBJ2-2	TGTGCCAGCGGATACACCGGGGAGCTGTTTTTT	CASGYTGELFF
TRBD1	-	TRBV5-1	TRBJ1-4	TGCGCCACCCGACAGGGGACAGCTAATGAAAAACTGTTTTTT	CATRQGTANEKLFF
-	few	TRBV30	TRBJ1-2	TGTGCCTGGAGTCACTGGTCCTCCGGCTACACCTTC	CAWSHWSSGYTF
-	-	TRBV19	TRBJ2-7	TGTGCCAGTCGTCGGAGAGGGTTCGACGAGCAGTACTTC	CASRRRGFDEQYF
-	-	TRBV7-8	TRBJ2-2	TGTGCCAGCAGCTTAACAGGCGGGAACACCGGGGAGCTGTTTTTT	CASSLTGGNTGELFF
-	-	TRBV5-6	TRBJ1-6	TGTGCCAGCAGCTCGCCCGGGACGCCGCTGTCACCCCTCCACTTT	CASSSPGTPLSPLHF
TRBD1	-	TRBV29-1	TRBJ1-2	TGCAGCGTTGTATTGCGACAGGGGGCAGGTGGCTACACCTTC	CSVVLRQGAGGYTF
-	few	TRBV11-2	TRBJ2-3	TGTGCCAGCAGCTCTAACTGGCGATTAGATACGCAGTATTTT	CASSSNWRLDTQYF
TRBD1	-	TRBV29-1	TRBJ2-6	TGCAGCGCGGGGACAGGGTTGGCCAACGTCCTGACTTTC	CSAGTGLANVLTF
-	few	TRBV7-2	TRBJ2-7	TGTGCCAGCAGCTTAGGGACTGCCTTTTACGAGCAGTACTTC	CASSLGTAFYEQYF
-	-	TRBV29-1	TRBJ2-7	TGCAGCGTCAAACGGGGATCGAGCTACGAGCAGTACTTC	CSVKRGSSYEQYF
-	-	TRBV5-1	TRBJ1-2	TGCGCCAGCAGCTTGGACAAGGGGGACTATGGCTACACCTTC	CASSLDKGDYGYTF
TRBD1	-	TRBV29-1	TRBJ1-1	TGCAGCGCCGAGACAGGGTCCACTGAAGCTTTCTTT	CSAETGSTEAFF
-	few	TRBV6-5	TRBJ1-5	TGTGCCAGCAGTTACCGCGACGGCAATCAGCCCCAGCATTTT	CASSYRDGNQPQHF
-	few	TRBV6-6	TRBJ1-1	TGTGCCAGCAGAAAAGGGTTCGGGGGCGGGACTGAAGCTTTCTTT	CASRKGFGGGTEAFF
-	once	TRBV29-1	TRBJ2-1	TGCAGCGCAGAAGAAAGCCTAGATTACAATGAGCAGTTCTTC	CSAEESLDYNEQFF
-	-	TRBV5-4	TRBJ1-4	TGTGCCAGCAGCTTAGGGACGGAAGGTGTTGAAAAACTGTTTTTT	CASSLGTEGVEKLFF
TRBD1	-	TRBV30	TRBJ1-1	TGTGCCTGGGGGACAGGGTGGACTGAAGCTTTCTTT	CAWGTGWTEAFF
-	-	TRBV14	TRBJ1-1	TGTGCCAGCAGCCAAGACACTTTTCGCACTGAAGCTTTCTTT	CASSQDTFRTEAFF
-	-	TRBV29-1	TRBJ1-1	TGCAGCGTTGAGACGGGATTTGGCGGGGACACTGAAGCTTTCTTT	CSVETGFGGDTEAFF
-	-	TRBV2	TRBJ1-5	TGTGCCAGCAGTGACATCTTCCGTCAGCCCCAGCATTTT	CASSDIFRQPQHF
-	-	TRBV7-7	TRBJ2-5	TGTGCTAGCAGCCTACAGAGGGGGAGACAAGAGACCCAGTACTTC	CASSLQRGRQETQYF
-	few	TRBV5-1	TRBJ1-4	TGCGCCAGCAGACCGACAGCTGCAACTAATGAAAAACTGTTTTTT	CASRPTAATNEKLFF
TRBD1	many	TRBV5-1	TRBJ2-3	TGCGCCAGCAGCGGGGGACAGGGGGCCCCAGATACGCAGTATTTT	CASSGGQGAPDTQYF
-	-	TRBV15	TRBJ2-1	TGTGCCACCAGCAGAGATGGAGGGGACAATGAGCAGTTCTTC	CATSRDGGDNEQFF
-	-	TRBV5-1	TRBJ2-5	TGCGCCAGCAGCCGATACAGGGACCAAGAGACCCAGTACTTC	CASSRYRDQETQYF
TRBD1	few	TRBV7-2	TRBJ2-5	TGTGCCAGCAGCTTAGCGGGCGGACAGGGGGGCCCTATCGGGACCCAGTACTTC	CASSLAGGQGGPIGTQYF
-	-	TRBV5-1	TRBJ1-1	TGCGCCAGCAGCTTCGGAGACACTGAAGCTTTCTTT	CASSFGDTEAFF
-	few	TRBV7-2	TRBJ2-7	TGTGCCAGCAGCTCCCCGCGGCGTGGATACGAGCAGTACTTC	CASSSPRRGYEQYF
-	-	TRBV4-2	TRBJ2-2	TGTGCCAGCAGCCCTCCGGGTAGAATCACCGGGGAGCTGTTTTTT	CASSPPGRITGELFF
TRBD1	-	TRBV2	TRBJ1-2	TGTGCCAGCATTAGCGGACAGGGGGCTTATGGCTACACCTTC	CASISGQGAYGYTF
-	few	TRBV19	TRBJ2-2	TGTGCCAGTAGTACTGACAGGAGAAACACCGGGGAGCTGTTTTTT	CASSTDRRNTGELFF
TRBD1	-	TRBV23-1	TRBJ1-6	TGCGCCAGCAGTCAATCGATTCGTCCCGACAGGGGGCTGGGTTCACCCCTCCACTTT	CASSQSIRPDRGLGSPLHF
-	-	TRBV2	TRBJ2-5	TGTGCCAGCAGTGAACCTATAGAGACCCAGTACTTC	CASSEPIETQYF
-	few	TRBV10-3	TRBJ2-5	TGTGCCATCCAGACGGGGGAGACCCAGTACTTC	CAIQTGETQYF
TRBD1	few	TRBV19	TRBJ1-5	TGTGCCAGTCTAGACAGGGGGGATTGGGACAATCAGCCCCAGCATTTT	CASLDRGDWDNQPQHF
TRBD1	once	TRBV7-2	TRBJ2-7	TGTGCCAGCAGCACGGACAGGGGGGCCTACGAGCAGTACTTC	CASSTDRGAYEQYF
-	-	TRBV29-1	TRBJ2-3	TGCAGCGCCGGAGGGGAACGGGGCACAGATACGCAGTATTTT	CSAGGERGTDTQYF
TRBD2	few	TRBV6-4	TRBJ2-1	TGTGCCACCAGTCGGGAGCCCGGGACTAGCTCCTACAATGAGCAGTTCTTC	CATSREPGTSSYNEQFF
-	few	TRBV19	TRBJ1-2	TGTGCCAGTAGTTCCTATTTGGCTGCGGAATATGGCTACACCTTC	CASSSYLAAEYGYTF
-	-	TRBV28	TRBJ2-7	TGTGCCAGCAGTAGCATCCAGGGTGTCGGTCTCTACGAGCAGTACTTC	CASSSIQGVGLYEQYF
TRBD1	-	TRBV29-1	TRBJ2-7	TGCAGCGTTGGGTCGTGGACAGGGAGGCTAAACGAGCAGTACTTC	CSVGSWTGRLNEQYF
-	few	TRBV6-1	TRBJ1-4	TGTGCCAGCAGTGACGACAGATCTAATGAAAAACTGTTTTTT	CASSDDRSNEKLFF
TRBD1	few	TRBV29-1	TRBJ1-2	TGCAGCGTAGACTTGACAGGGATCGGTGGCTACACCTTC	CSVDLTGIGGYTF
-	-	TRBV7-2	TRBJ1-4	TGTGCCAGCAGCTCTTCGACGGGGATTCTGTTTTTT	CASSSSTGILFF
TRBD1	once	TRBV18	TRBJ2-6	TGTGCCAGCTCACCAGAGACAGGGTCTGGGGCCAACGTCCTGACTTTC	CASSPETGSGANVLTF
TRBD1	-	TRBV28	TRBJ2-7	TGTGCCAGCAGTTTAGGGGACAGGGGAACCTACGAGCAGTACTTC	CASSLGDRGTYEQYF
-	-	TRBV15	TRBJ2-7	TGTGCCACCAGCAGAGAGGGGGGATCCTACGAGCAGTACTTC	CATSREGGSYEQYF
-	-	TRBV5-1	TRBJ2-7	TGCGCCAGCAGCTTGGGAATAGCGGACATCGTCTACGAGCAGTACTTC	CASSLGIADIVYEQYF
-	-	TRBV7-2	TRBJ2-1	TGTGCCAGCAGGTCCCAGGGGAGCTCCTACAATGAGCAGTTCTTC	CASRSQGSSYNEQFF
-	-	TRBV30	TRBJ1-6	TGTGCCTGGTCCAACGGAGGAACGGGGGGTTCACCCCTCCACTTT	CAWSNGGTGGSPLHF